Below, 25 T cell receptor beta chains from the same sample are listed, as sequenced in a study of siplizumab effects on memory and regulatory T cells. Here immunoSEQ multiplex PCR was the method, and the copy in TCRdb shows in-frame clones only, minus some. Of about 100,000 clones detected, around 93% appear once; the ten largest clones hold 1% to 1.5%. The material sequenced was non-Treg CD4+ T cells sorted from blood. Receptor source: a human donor in good health.

The chain is built from TRBV19 and TRBJ1-1; a weak D match, TRBD1 (5 bases). The germline V gene has CDR1 LNHDA and CDR2 SQIVND (reference sequence). The CDR3 totals 15 residues. Trimming pared 3 bases from V and 4 bases from J, leaving 15 bases between. The CDR3 is CASSMQGRGSTEAFF. In DNA, the CDR3 is TGTGCCAGTAGTATGCAGGGTCGAGGTAGCACTGAAGCTTTCTTT.

The genes are TRBV25-1 and TRBJ2-7, with D possibly TRBD2 on 6 matching bases. The CDR3 covers 14 residues. Germline-derived CDR1 and CDR2 are MGHDK and SYGVNS. V lost 1 base and J 6 bases, leaving 13 bases between the germline ends. As DNA, the CDR3 is TGTGCCAGCAGTGAATTCGGAGGGTACGGCGAGCAGTACTTC. Its protein product is CASSEFGGYGEQYF.

The rearrangement joins TRBV7-6 to TRBJ1-6; a possible D gene is TRBD1 (6 bases). This CDR3 has 14 amino acids. V dropped 3 bases and J dropped 8 bases, with 11 bases sitting between them. Germline lookup yields CDR1 SGHVS and CDR2 FNYEAQ. This chain's CDR3 is CASSLTGGDSPLHF. DNA of the CDR3: TGTGCCAGCAGCTTGACAGGCGGTGATTCACCCCTCCACTTT.

The chain has TRBV6-5 and TRBJ1-1, with unresolved D. With 2 bases removed from V and 6 bases from J, the gap between germline ends came to 13 bases. CDR3 length: 14 amino acids. CDR1 MNHEY and CDR2 SVGAGI come from the germline V gene. The CDR3 is CASSYTPGISEAFF. The DNA for the CDR3 is TGTGCCAGCAGTTACACCCCGGGTATCTCTGAAGCTTTCTTT.

For the CDR3, the DNA is TGTGCCAGCAGTGAACGTGACTCTTTCCCGAACACTGAAGCTTTCTTT. Amino acid sequence: CASSERDSFPNTEAFF. The genes are TRBV6-1 and TRBJ1-1; D gene ambiguous. V was shortened by 2 bases and J by 1 base, with 14 bases between the two germline ends. This CDR3 spans 16 amino acids. Germline V CDR1 and CDR2: MNHNS, SASEGT.

V is TRBV7-9 and J is TRBJ1-3, with 7 bases that match TRBD1. This CDR3 has 15 residues. Germline CDR1 SEHNR, CDR2 FQNEAQ (reference sequence). Trimming cost V 1 base and J 2 bases; bases outside gene matches: 2. For the CDR3, the DNA is TGTGCCAGCAGCTTAGAAAGGGGGCCTGGAAACACCATATATTTT. The encoded protein is CASSLERGPGNTIYF.

The V call is TRBV5-1, the J call TRBJ2-5; D is uncertain. Near its end, the DNA agrees better with TRBJ2-7, so the J call may be wrong. Germline V gene sequence: CDR1 SGHRS, CDR2 YFSETQ. CDR3 length: 17 residues. CDR3 region: CASSLRIQPQASYEQYF. CDR3 bases: TGCGCCAGCAGCTTGAGAATCCAGCCTCAGGCCTCCTACGAGCAGTACTTC.

The V call is TRBV28, the J call TRBJ2-4; no clear D. From germline, CDR1 is MDHEN and CDR2 SYDVKM. There are 13 residues in the CDR3. V lost 6 bases and J lost 0, with 6 bases in between. In DNA form, the CDR3 reads TGTGCCAGCAGCGAAGTAGCCAAAAACATTCAGTACTTC. Protein sequence: CASSEVAKNIQYF. Supplemented by reference TRBV28 and TRBJ2-4, the full variable domain reads DVKVTQSSRYLVKRTGEKVFLECVQDMDHENMFWYRQDPGLGLRLIYFSYDVKMKEKGDIPEGYSVSREKKERFSLILESASTNQTSMYLCASSEVAKNIQYFGAGTRLSVL.

The V gene is TRBV2, the J gene TRBJ2-7; no clear D gene. The germline V gene has CDR1 SNHLY and CDR2 FYNNEI. This CDR3 is 14 amino acids long. Between the trimmed V and J ends, which lost 10 bases and 6 bases, there was a span of 22 bases. The CDR3 region is CAIQRGVVGGEQYF. DNA of the CDR3: TGTGCCATCCAGCGTGGTGTCGTGGGTGGCGAGCAGTACTTC.

The chain employs TRBV29-1 and TRBJ2-1; no definite D call. Germline lookup yields CDR1 SQVTM and CDR2 ANQGSEA. V was clipped by 0 bases and J by 15 bases, with 15 bases between them. The CDR3 sequence is 12 residues long. This chain's CDR3 is CSVEESSLSRFF. The CDR3 coding sequence is TGCAGCGTTGAAGAGTCGAGCCTGAGTAGGTTCTTC.

The chain is built from TRBV5-1 and TRBJ2-3, with TRBD2 identical over 11 bases. This CDR3 has 18 residues. Trimming removed 1 base from V and 3 bases from J; junction bases left unmatched: 10. CDR1 and CDR2 (germline): SGHRS, YFSETQ. CDR3: CASSLKLAGGPGTDTQYF. As DNA, the CDR3 is TGCGCCAGCAGCTTGAAATTAGCGGGAGGGCCGGGGACAGATACGCAGTATTTT.

This chain joins TRBV5-1 and TRBJ1-6, with D unclear. CDR1 SGHRS and CDR2 YFSETQ come from the germline V gene. The length of the CDR3 is 15 residues. The V gene lost 0 bases and the J gene lost 7 bases, with 11 bases spanning the gap. The CDR3 is CASSLERGRNSPLHF. The DNA for the CDR3 is TGCGCCAGCAGCTTGGAGCGGGGTCGGAATTCACCCCTCCACTTT.

The V and J genes are TRBV15 and TRBJ2-2; no reliable D call. In germline, CDR1 is LNHNV, CDR2 YYDKDF (reference sequence). The CDR3 is made up of 13 amino acids. V was pared by 0 bases and J by 6 bases, with 5 bases between. The CDR3 DNA sequence: TGTGCCACCAGCAGAGATGAGTCCGGGGAGCTGTTTTTT. This gives the protein CATSRDESGELFF.

This clone occurred a few times. V gene TRBV19 combines with J gene TRBJ2-5, with a possible D match to TRBD2 (5 bases). Per germline, CDR1 LNHDA and CDR2 SQIVND (reference sequence). The CDR3 totals 15 residues. Trimming left V 1 base short and J 5 bases short, with 14 bases between. In nucleotides, the CDR3 is TGTGCCAGTAGTATAGGGCTAGCTGACGGTGAGACCCAGTACTTC. Translation: CASSIGLADGETQYF.

The chain joins TRBV5-5 to TRBJ1-2; 7 bases fit TRBD1. CDR1 SGHKS and CDR2 YYEKEE come from the germline V gene (reference sequence). The CDR3 sequence is 15 residues long. The trim removed 4 bases at V and 2 bases at J, leaving 8 bases unmatched. The CDR3 is CASSPTGEGNYGYTF. The CDR3 nucleotides are TGTGCCAGCAGCCCCACAGGGGAGGGAAACTATGGCTACACCTTC.

This chain connects TRBV7-7 to TRBJ2-2; 7 bases line up with TRBD2. CDR1 and CDR2 (germline): SSHAT, FNYEAQ (reference sequence). The CDR3 runs 14 residues. In nucleotides, the CDR3 is TGTGCTACATGGGGGGGTTTCTTCACCGGGGAGCTGTTTTTT. Residues: CATWGGFFTGELFF.

The CDR3 spells CASSIRGTGQGTDTQYF. CDR3 nucleotide sequence: TGTGCCAGTAGTATCCGGGGGACAGGGCAGGGCACAGATACGCAGTATTTT. V usage is TRBV19 and J usage is TRBJ2-3, with 9 bases lining up with TRBD1. CDR3 length equals 17 residues. Germline CDR1 reads LNHDA; CDR2 reads SQIVND (reference sequence). With 3 bases clipped from V and 1 base from J, the junction kept 8 bases outside the gene matches.

This chain links TRBV5-4 with TRBJ2-3; 9 nucleotides align to TRBD2. The CDR3 contains 16 residues. The V and J ends lost 0 bases and 5 bases, in that order; junction bases with no gene match: 7. Germline V CDR1 and CDR2: SGHNT, YYREEE (reference sequence). The CDR3 bases are TGTGCCAGCAGCTTGGATAGCGGGAGATTAGGAGATACGCAGTATTTT. Translation gives CASSLDSGRLGDTQYF.

This chain connects TRBV7-3 to TRBJ1-1; 10 bases match TRBD1. The CDR3 is 15 residues long. J lost 0 bases, V lost 3 bases, and 1 base had no gene match. From germline, CDR1 is SGHTA and CDR2 FQGTGA. The CDR3 nucleotides are TGTGCCAGCAGCTTGGGACAGGGGCTGAACACTGAAGCTTTCTTT. This translates into CASSLGQGLNTEAFF.

This chain links TRBV4-2 with TRBJ2-3; tentatively, D is TRBD2 (5 bases). Trimming took 4 bases from V and 4 from J, leaving 15 bases between them. The CDR3 totals 15 residues. CDR1 LGHNA and CDR2 YNFKEQ come from the germline V gene. In DNA form, the CDR3 reads TGTGCCAGCAGCCTCCAGAGCGGTCCCCCAGATACGCAGTATTTT. It yields the protein CASSLQSGPPDTQYF.

This chain uses TRBV11-2 with TRBJ2-3, with 7 positions matching TRBD2. The CDR3 consists of 18 residues. The V gene's germline CDR1 is SGHAT and CDR2 FQNNGV. V shed 1 base, J shed 0 bases, and the junction held 10 bases outside the gene matches. The DNA for the CDR3 is TGTGCCAGCAGCTTAGGCCGTCTGACCGGGAGGAGCACAGATACGCAGTATTTT. Encoded protein: CASSLGRLTGRSTDTQYF.

On this clone: The junction differs from germline at one of its ends, possibly a read error. CDR3 loop: CASSLAPGGGEQYF. The CDR3 nucleotides read TGTGCTAGCAGCTTAGCTCCAGGAGGGGGCGAGCAGTACTTC. The chain employs TRBV7-7 and TRBJ2-7, with D tentatively TRBD1 or TRBD2 (6 bases each). The CDR3 covers 14 residues. Looked up from germline, CDR1 is SSHAT and CDR2 is FNYEAQ (reference sequence).

The chain uses TRBV27 and TRBJ2-1, with 7 bases matching TRBD2. The germline CDR1 and CDR2 sequences are MNHEY and SMNVEV (reference sequence). The CDR3 contains 14 residues. With V trimmed by 5 bases and J by 4 bases, 5 bases remained unmatched. The DNA for the CDR3 is TGTGCCAGCAGTATCCTGGGAGGGTACAATGAGCAGTTCTTC. Amino acid sequence: CASSILGGYNEQFF.

V and J are TRBV30 and TRBJ2-7, with a tentative D call TRBD2 (6 bases). Germline lookup yields CDR1 GTSNPN and CDR2 SVGIG (reference sequence). The CDR3 has 12 amino acids. V shed 6 bases and J shed 4 bases, with 13 bases lying between them. CDR3 coding DNA: TGTGCCTGCACAGCGGGTCTATACGAGCAGTACTTC. It specifies CACTAGLYEQYF.

The J gene is TRBJ1-1, the V gene TRBV18, with D possibly matching TRBD1 (6 bases). The V and J ends lost 3 bases and 1 base respectively, with 15 bases between them. The V gene's germline CDR1 is KGHSH and CDR2 LQKENI. The length of the CDR3 is 16 residues. DNA of the CDR3: TGTGCCAGCTCACCCCCCGGATTGGGGGCGAACACTGAAGCTTTCTTT. This sequence encodes CASSPPGLGANTEAFF.